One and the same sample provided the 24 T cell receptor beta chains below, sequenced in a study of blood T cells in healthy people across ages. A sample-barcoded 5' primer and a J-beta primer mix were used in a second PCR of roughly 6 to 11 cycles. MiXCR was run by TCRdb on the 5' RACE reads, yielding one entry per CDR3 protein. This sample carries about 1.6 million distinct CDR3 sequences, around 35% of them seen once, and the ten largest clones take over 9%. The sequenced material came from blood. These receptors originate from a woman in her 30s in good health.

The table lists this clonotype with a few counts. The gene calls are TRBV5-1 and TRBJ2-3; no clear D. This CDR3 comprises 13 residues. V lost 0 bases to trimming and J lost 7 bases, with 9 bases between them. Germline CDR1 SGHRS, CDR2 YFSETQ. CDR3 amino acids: CASSLDSPNTQYF. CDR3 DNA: TGCGCCAGCAGCTTGGACAGCCCTAATACGCAGTATTTT.

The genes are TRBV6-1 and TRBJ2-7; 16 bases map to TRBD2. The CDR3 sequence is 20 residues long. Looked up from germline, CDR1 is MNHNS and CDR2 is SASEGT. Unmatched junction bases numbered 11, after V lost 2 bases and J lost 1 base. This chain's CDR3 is CASSELLGLAGGTPSYEQYF. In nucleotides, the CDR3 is TGTGCCAGCAGTGAACTTTTGGGACTAGCGGGGGGGACCCCTTCCTACGAGCAGTACTTC.

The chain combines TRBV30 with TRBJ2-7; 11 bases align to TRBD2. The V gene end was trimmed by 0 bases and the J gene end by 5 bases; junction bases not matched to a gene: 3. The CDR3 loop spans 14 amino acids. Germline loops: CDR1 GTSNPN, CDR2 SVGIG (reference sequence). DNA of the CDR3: TGTGCCTGGAGTGTACCGGGACTAGCGGACGAGCAGTACTTC. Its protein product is CAWSVPGLADEQYF.

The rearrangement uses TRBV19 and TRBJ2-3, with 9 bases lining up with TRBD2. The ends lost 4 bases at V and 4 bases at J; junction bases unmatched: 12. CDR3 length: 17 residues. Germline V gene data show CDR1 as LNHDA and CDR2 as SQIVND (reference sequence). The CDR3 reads CASSTLLGGRAPDTQYF. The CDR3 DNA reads TGTGCCAGTAGTACCCTCCTCGGCGGGAGGGCCCCAGATACGCAGTATTTT.

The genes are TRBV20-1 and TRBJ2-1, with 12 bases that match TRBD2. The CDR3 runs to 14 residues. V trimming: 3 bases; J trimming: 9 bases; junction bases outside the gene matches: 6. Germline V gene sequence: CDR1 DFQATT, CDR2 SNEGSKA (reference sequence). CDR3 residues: CSASLKTSGGEQFF. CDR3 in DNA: TGCAGTGCTAGCCTGAAGACTAGCGGGGGTGAGCAGTTCTTC.

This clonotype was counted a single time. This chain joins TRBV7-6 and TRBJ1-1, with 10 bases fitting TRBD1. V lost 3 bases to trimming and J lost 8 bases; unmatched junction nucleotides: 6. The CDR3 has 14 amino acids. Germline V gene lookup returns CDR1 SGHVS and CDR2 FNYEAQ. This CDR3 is CASSFGTGEGEAFF. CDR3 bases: TGTGCCAGCAGCTTTGGGACAGGGGAAGGGGAAGCTTTCTTT.

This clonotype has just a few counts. CDR3: CSASSTGDYEQYF. For the CDR3, the DNA is TGCAGTGCTTCCTCGACAGGGGACTACGAGCAGTACTTC. The genes are TRBV20-1 and TRBJ2-7; 8 nucleotides agree with TRBD1. Losses at the gene ends were 5 bases for V and 3 bases for J; bases not matched to a gene: 6. Looked up from germline, CDR1 is DFQATT and CDR2 is SNEGSKA (reference sequence). This CDR3 is 13 amino acids long.

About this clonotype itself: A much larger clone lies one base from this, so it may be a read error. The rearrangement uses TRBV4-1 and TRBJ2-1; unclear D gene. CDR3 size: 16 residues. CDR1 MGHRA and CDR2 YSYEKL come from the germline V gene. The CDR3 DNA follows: TGCGCCAGCAGCCAAGAGGGAACTGCCTCCTACGATGAGCAGTTCTTC. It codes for CASSQEGTASYDEQFF.

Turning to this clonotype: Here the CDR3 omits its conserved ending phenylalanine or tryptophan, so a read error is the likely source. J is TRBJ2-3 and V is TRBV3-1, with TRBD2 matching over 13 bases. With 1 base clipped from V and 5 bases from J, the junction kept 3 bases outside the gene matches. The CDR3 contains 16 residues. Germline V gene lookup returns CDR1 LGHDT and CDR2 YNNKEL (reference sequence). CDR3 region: CASSQVLAGGLDTQYC. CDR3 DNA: TGTGCCAGCAGCCAAGTACTAGCGGGGGGGTTAGATACGCAGTATTGT.

CDR3 sequence: CASSPTNGETQYF. As DNA, the CDR3 is TGTGCCAGCAGCCCGACAAATGGGGAGACCCAGTACTTC. The chain joins TRBV11-2 to TRBJ2-5; D is undetermined. CDR1 is SGHAT and CDR2 is FQNNGV in the germline V gene. The ends were cut back, 5 bases at V and 5 bases at J, with 12 bases in the middle. CDR3 length equals 13 residues.

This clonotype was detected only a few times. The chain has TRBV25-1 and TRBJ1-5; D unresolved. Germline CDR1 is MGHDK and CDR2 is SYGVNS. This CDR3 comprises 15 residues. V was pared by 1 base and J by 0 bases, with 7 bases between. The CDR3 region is CASSESGSSNQPQHF. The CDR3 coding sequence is TGTGCCAGCAGTGAATCCGGGAGTAGCAATCAGCCCCAGCATTTT.

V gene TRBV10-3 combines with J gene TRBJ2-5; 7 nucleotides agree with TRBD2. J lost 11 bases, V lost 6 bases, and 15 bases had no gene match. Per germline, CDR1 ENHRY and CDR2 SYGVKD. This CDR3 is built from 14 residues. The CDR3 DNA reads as TGTGCCATCAGCTCCGGGGGGATCACCTACGGGCAGTACTTC. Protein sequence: CAISSGGITYGQYF.

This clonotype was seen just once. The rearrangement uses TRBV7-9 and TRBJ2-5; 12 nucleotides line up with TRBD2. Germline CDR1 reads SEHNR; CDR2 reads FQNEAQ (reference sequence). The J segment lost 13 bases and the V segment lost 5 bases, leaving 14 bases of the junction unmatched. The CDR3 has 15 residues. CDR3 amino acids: CASSPSGRAHYERYF. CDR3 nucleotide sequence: TGTGCCAGCAGCCCTAGCGGGAGGGCCCACTACGAGCGGTACTTC.

CDR3 residues: CASSFRLAGVDGQFF. The CDR3 DNA sequence: TGTGCCAGCAGCTTCCGACTAGCGGGGGTGGATGGGCAGTTCTTC. The V and J genes are TRBV7-3 and TRBJ2-1; 12 bases match TRBD2. CDR1 and CDR2 (germline): SGHTA, FQGTGA. The CDR3 sequence is 15 residues long. After removal of 3 bases from V and 12 bases from J, the junction contained 9 bases not matched to a gene.

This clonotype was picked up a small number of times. This CDR3 reads CASSNEPYGYTF. The CDR3 nucleotides are TGTGCCAGCAGCAACGAGCCATATGGCTACACCTTC. V is TRBV28 and J is TRBJ1-2; D call uncertain. This CDR3 has 12 residues. V was clipped by 6 bases and J by 5 bases, with 10 bases between them. The germline V gene has CDR1 MDHEN and CDR2 SYDVKM.

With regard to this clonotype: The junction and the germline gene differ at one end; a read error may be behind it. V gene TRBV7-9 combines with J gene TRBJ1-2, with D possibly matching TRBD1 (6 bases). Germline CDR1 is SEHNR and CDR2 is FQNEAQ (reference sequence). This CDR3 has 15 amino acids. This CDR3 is CASSPAGHHNYGHTF. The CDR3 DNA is TGTGCCAGCAGCCCCGCGGGACACCACAACTATGGCCACACCTTC.

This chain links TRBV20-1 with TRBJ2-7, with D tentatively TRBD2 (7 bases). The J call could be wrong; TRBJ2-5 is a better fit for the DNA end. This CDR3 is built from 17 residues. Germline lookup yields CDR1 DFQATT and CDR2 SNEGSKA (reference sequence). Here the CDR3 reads CSASSSVGGAKAQTQYF. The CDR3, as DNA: TGCAGTGCTAGCTCCTCGGTAGGGGGGGCCAAAGCCCAGACCCAGTACTTC.

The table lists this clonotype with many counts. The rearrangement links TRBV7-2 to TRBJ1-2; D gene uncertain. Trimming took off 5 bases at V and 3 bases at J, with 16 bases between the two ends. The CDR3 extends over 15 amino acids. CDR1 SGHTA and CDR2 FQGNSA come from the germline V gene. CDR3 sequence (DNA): TGTGCCAGCAGCAGCGCGCGGGGTCGGGACTATGGCTACACCTTC. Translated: CASSSARGRDYGYTF.

CDR3 loop: CASSLGLAGGLGTDTQYF. The CDR3 nucleotides read TGCGCCAGCAGCCTTGGACTAGCGGGGGGGCTTGGAACAGATACGCAGTATTTT. This chain joins TRBV4-1 and TRBJ2-3; TRBD2 agrees at 15 bases. V dropped 4 bases and J dropped 3; count of bases not matched to a gene: 8. Germline V lookup: CDR1 MGHRA, CDR2 YSYEKL. The CDR3 runs 18 residues.

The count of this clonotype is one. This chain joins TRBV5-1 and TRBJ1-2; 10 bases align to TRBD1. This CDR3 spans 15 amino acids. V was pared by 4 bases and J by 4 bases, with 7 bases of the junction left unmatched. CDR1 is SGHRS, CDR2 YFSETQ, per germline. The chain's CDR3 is CASSVRQGAGYGYTF. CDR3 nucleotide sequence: TGCGCCAGCAGCGTTCGACAGGGGGCGGGCTATGGCTACACCTTC.

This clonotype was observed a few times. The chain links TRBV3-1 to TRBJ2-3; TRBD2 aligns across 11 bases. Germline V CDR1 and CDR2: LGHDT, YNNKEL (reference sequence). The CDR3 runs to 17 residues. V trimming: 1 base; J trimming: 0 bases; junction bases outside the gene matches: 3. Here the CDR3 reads CASSQGLAGPSTDTQYF. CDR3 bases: TGTGCCAGCAGCCAAGGACTAGCGGGGCCAAGCACAGATACGCAGTATTTT.

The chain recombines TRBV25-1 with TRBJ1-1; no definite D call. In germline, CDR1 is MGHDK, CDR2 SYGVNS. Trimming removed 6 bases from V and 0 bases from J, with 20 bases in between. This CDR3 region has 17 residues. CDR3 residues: CASRPTRTAPMNTEAFF. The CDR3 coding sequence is TGTGCCAGCAGACCGACACGGACGGCGCCTATGAACACTGAAGCTTTCTTT.

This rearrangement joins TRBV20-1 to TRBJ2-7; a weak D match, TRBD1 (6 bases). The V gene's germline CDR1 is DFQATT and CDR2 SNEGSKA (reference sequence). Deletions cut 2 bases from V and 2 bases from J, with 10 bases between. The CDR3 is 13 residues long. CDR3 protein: CSARRTGPYEQYF. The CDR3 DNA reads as TGCAGTGCTAGAAGAACAGGGCCCTACGAGCAGTACTTC.

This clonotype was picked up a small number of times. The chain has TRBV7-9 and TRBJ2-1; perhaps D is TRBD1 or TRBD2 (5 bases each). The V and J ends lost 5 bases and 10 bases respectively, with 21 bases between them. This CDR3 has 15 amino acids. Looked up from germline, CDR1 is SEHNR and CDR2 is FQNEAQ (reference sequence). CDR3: CASSLLTNGGSEQFF. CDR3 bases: TGTGCCAGCAGCCTGCTCACGAATGGGGGAAGCGAGCAGTTCTTC. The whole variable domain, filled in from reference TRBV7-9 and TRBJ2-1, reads DTGVSQNPRHKITKRGQNVTFRCDPISEHNRLYWYRQTLGQGPEFLTYFQNEAQLEKSRLLSDRFSAERPKGSFSTLEIQRTEQGDSAMYLCASSLLTNGGSEQFFGPGTRLTVL.